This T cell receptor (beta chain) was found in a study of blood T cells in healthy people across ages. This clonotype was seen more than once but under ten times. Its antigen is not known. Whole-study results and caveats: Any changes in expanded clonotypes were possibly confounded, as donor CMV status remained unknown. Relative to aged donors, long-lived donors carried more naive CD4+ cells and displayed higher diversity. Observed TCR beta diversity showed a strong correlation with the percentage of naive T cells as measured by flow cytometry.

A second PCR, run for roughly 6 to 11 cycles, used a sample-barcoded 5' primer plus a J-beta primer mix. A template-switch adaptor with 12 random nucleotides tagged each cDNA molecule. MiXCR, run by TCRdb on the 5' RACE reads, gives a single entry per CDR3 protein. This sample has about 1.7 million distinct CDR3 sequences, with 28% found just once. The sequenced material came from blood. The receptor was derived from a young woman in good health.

The CDR3 region is CSASMGQGGLRRIREAFF. The CDR3 coding sequence is TGCAGTGCTAGTATGGGACAGGGGGGGCTACGTAGGATCCGAGAAGCTTTCTTT. V is TRBV20-1 and J is TRBJ1-1, with 11 positions matching TRBD1. The CDR3 has 18 amino acids. CDR1 DFQATT and CDR2 SNEGSKA come from the germline V gene (reference sequence). The junction had 20 bases not matched to a gene; V was cut back by 3 bases and J by 8 bases.